This T cell receptor (beta chain) was profiled in a study of blood T cell repertoires in COVID-19. Whole-study context: Samples of COVID-19 (acute and convalescent) were obtained from the United States, Italy and Spain. From T cells, B-cell-depleted T cells, or PBMCs came the material, which was cDNA or gDNA.

This clone came up once. Original processing methods: Reference gene primer amplification gave nucleated cell count estimates. TCRdb's table, derived via immunoSEQ multiplex PCR, lists solely in-frame clones and lacks some. V and J calls and clone size follow that table, whereas D and trimming were derived from the DNA. The sample shows some 50,000 clones, approximately 88% of them seen only once. CDR3 length: 18 residues. The V gene end was trimmed by 3 bases and the J gene end by 5 bases; junction bases not matched to a gene: 16. Germline V gives CDR1 SGDLS, CDR2 YYNGEE. J is TRBJ1-3 and V is TRBV9, with 8 nucleotides matching TRBD1. Sequencing input: peripheral blood. The TCR comes from a human donor in a cohort sampled during active COVID-19. The CDR3 DNA reads as TGTGCCAGCAGCGCCAATTCGGGAGGACAGGGAGGGCGAAACACCATATATTTT. It yields the protein CASSANSGGQGGRNTIYF.